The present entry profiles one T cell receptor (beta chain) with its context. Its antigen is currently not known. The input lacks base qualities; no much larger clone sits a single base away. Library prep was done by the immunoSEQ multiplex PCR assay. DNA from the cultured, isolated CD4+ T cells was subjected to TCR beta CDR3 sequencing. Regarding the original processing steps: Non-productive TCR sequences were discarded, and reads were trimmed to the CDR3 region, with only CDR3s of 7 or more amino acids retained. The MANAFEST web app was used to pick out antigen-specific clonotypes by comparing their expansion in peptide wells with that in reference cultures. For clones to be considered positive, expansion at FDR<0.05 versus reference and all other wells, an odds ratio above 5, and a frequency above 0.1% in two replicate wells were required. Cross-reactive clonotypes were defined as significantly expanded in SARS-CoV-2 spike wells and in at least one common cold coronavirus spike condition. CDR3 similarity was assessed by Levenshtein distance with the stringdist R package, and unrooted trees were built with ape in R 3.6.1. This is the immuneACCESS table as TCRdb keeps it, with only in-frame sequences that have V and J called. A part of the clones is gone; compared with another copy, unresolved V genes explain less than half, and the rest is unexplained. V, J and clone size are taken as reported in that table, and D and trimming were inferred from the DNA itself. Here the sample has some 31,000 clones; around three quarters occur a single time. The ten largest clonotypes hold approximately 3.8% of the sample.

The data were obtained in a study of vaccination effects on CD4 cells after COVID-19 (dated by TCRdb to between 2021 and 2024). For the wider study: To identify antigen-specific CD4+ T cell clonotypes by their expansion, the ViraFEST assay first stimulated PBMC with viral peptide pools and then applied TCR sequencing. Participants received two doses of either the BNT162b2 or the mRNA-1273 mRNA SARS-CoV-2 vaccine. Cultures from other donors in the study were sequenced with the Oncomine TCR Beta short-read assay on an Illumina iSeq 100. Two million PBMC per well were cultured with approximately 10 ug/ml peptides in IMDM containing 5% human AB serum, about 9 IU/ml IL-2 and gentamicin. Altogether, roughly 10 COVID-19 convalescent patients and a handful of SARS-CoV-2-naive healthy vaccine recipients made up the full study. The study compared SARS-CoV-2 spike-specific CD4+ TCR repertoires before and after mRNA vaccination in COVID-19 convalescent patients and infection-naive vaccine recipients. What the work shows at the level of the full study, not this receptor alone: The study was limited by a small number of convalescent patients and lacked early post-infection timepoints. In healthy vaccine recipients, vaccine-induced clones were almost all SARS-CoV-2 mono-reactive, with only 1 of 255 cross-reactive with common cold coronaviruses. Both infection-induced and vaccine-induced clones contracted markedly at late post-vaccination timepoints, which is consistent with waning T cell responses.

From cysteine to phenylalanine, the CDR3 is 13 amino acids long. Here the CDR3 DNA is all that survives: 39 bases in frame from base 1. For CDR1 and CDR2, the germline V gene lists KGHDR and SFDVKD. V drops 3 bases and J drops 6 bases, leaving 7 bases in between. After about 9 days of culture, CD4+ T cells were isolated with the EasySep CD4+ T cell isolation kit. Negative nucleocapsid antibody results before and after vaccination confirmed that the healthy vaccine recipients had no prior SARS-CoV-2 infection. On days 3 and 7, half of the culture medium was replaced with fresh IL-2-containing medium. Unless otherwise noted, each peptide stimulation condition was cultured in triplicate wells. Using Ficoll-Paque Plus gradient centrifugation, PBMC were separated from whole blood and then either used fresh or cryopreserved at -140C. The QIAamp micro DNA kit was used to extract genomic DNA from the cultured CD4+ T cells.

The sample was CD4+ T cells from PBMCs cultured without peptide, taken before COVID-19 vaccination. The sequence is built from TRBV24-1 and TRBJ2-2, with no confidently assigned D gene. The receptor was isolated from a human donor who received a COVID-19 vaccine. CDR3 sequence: CATSDSLPGELFF. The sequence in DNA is TGTGCCACCAGTGATAGCCTCCCCGGGGAGCTGTTTTTT.